The T cell receptor beta chain described here comes from a study of T cell responses to AZD1222 COVID-19 vaccine. A few counts support this clone. The repertoire was sequenced with immunoSEQ multiplex PCR; TCRdb's copy has only in-frame clones and lacks some. The table shows some 69,000 clones, with less than 90% occurring only once. The source of this sequence is an adult who received the AZD1222 COVID-19 vaccine. The input for sequencing was peripheral blood, taken 28 days after the second AZD1222 dose.

The CDR3 DNA reads as TGTGCCAGCGGGGGGCGGACTGAAGCTTTCTTT. Translating gives CASGGRTEAFF. The chain carries TRBV5-8 and TRBJ1-1, with D perhaps matching TRBD1 (6 bases). The V gene's germline CDR1 is SGHTS and CDR2 YDEGEE. Between the trimmed V and J ends, which lost 7 bases and 5 bases, there was a span of 9 bases. The CDR3 covers 11 residues. Drawing the rest from reference TRBV5-8 and TRBJ1-1, the complete variable domain is EAGVTQSPTHLIKTRGQQATLRCSPISGHTSVYWYQQALGLGLQFLLWYDEGEERNRGNFPPRFSGRQFPNYSSELNVNALELEDSALYLCASGGRTEAFFGQGTRLTVV.